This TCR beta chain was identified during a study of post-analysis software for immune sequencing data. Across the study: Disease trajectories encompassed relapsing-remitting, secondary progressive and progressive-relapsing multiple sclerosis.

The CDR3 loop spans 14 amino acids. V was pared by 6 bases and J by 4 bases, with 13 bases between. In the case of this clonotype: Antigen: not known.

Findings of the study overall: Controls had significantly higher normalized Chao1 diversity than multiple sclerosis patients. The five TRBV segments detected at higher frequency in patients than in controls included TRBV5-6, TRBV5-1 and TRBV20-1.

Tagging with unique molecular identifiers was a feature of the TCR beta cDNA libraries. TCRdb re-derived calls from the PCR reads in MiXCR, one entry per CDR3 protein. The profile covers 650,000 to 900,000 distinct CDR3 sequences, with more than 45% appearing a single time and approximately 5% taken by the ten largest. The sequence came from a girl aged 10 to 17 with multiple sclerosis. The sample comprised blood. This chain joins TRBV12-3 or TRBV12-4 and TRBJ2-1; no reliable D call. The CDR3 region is CASSASLSYNEQFF. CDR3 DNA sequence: TGTGCCAGCAGCGCCAGCCTTTCTTACAATGAGCAGTTCTTC.